The rows below give T cell receptor beta chains drawn from one sample of a study of T cell responses to AZD1222 COVID-19 vaccine. Using immunoSEQ multiplex PCR, the repertoire was profiled, and TCRdb retains in-frame clones only, with some absent. The table records 150,000 or so clones, roughly nine tenths of them present only once. The sequenced sample was peripheral blood, obtained on day 0 of AZD1222 vaccination. All receptors derive from an adult in good health. Each CDR3 is given with its conserved first and last residue. Fields, in order: CDR3 length, V gene, J gene, clone size, D gene, CDR3 protein, CDR3 DNA. D genes are given only for firm matches. Not all rows give a size; the values are once, few, many and, for expanded clones, a class.

CDR3 length: 15; V gene: TRBV5-4; J gene: TRBJ2-3; clone size: -; D gene: -; CDR3 protein: CASRIDPMGTDTQYF; CDR3 DNA: TGTGCCAGCAGAATCGACCCCATGGGCACAGATACGCAGTATTTT
CDR3 length: 15; V gene: TRBV4-3; J gene: TRBJ2-3; clone size: -; D gene: -; CDR3 protein: CASSQDLPRVDTQYF; CDR3 DNA: TGCGCCAGCAGCCAAGATCTTCCCAGGGTAGATACGCAGTATTTT
CDR3 length: 15; V gene: TRBV5-8; J gene: TRBJ2-7; clone size: -; D gene: TRBD2; CDR3 protein: CASSSGLAGFYEQYF; CDR3 DNA: TGTGCCAGCAGCTCGGGACTAGCGGGCTTCTACGAGCAGTACTTC
CDR3 length: 19; V gene: TRBV7-9; J gene: TRBJ2-5; clone size: -; D gene: TRBD2; CDR3 protein: CASSPPVTSGSGAWETQYF; CDR3 DNA: TGTGCCAGCAGCCCCCCGGTGACTAGCGGGAGCGGGGCATGGGAGACCCAGTACTTC
CDR3 length: 17; V gene: TRBV7-9; J gene: TRBJ2-5; clone size: -; D gene: -; CDR3 protein: CASSSTLEGGTKETQYF; CDR3 DNA: TGTGCCAGCAGCTCGACCTTGGAAGGCGGGACAAAAGAGACCCAGTACTTC
CDR3 length: 14; V gene: TRBV11-2; J gene: TRBJ2-7; clone size: -; D gene: -; CDR3 protein: CASSWDQLSYEQYF; CDR3 DNA: TGTGCCAGCAGCTGGGACCAACTCTCCTACGAGCAGTACTTC
CDR3 length: 15; V gene: TRBV7-2; J gene: TRBJ1-5; clone size: -; D gene: -; CDR3 protein: CASSLALHMDQPQHF; CDR3 DNA: TGTGCCAGCAGCTTAGCCCTTCACATGGATCAGCCCCAGCATTTT
CDR3 length: 19; V gene: TRBV28; J gene: TRBJ2-1; clone size: -; D gene: TRBD2; CDR3 protein: CASSSPQLAGGLGYNEQFF; CDR3 DNA: TGTGCCAGCAGTTCCCCCCAACTAGCGGGAGGCCTGGGTTACAATGAGCAGTTCTTC
CDR3 length: 14; V gene: TRBV25-1; J gene: TRBJ1-2; clone size: -; D gene: TRBD1; CDR3 protein: CASSRTGGDYGYTF; CDR3 DNA: TGTGCCAGCAGTCGGACAGGGGGGGACTATGGCTACACCTTC
CDR3 length: 15; V gene: TRBV7-9; J gene: TRBJ2-1; clone size: -; D gene: TRBD2; CDR3 protein: CASSAGGRFYNEQFF; CDR3 DNA: TGTGCCAGCAGCGCCGGCGGGAGGTTCTACAATGAGCAGTTCTTC
CDR3 length: 18; V gene: TRBV27; J gene: TRBJ2-1; clone size: once; D gene: TRBD2; CDR3 protein: CASSLLGLAGFTYNEQFF; CDR3 DNA: TGTGCCAGCAGTTTACTAGGACTAGCGGGCTTTACCTACAATGAGCAGTTCTTC
CDR3 length: 18; V gene: TRBV5-1; J gene: TRBJ2-3; clone size: -; D gene: TRBD2; CDR3 protein: CASSTGTSGRAWIDTQYF; CDR3 DNA: TGCGCCAGCAGCACTGGGACTAGCGGGAGGGCTTGGATAGATACGCAGTATTTT
CDR3 length: 14; V gene: TRBV6-5; J gene: TRBJ2-3; clone size: -; D gene: TRBD1; CDR3 protein: CASSYRTGVDTQYF; CDR3 DNA: TGTGCCAGCAGTTACCGGACAGGGGTAGATACGCAGTATTTT
CDR3 length: 12; V gene: TRBV6-2/TRBV6-3; J gene: TRBJ1-2; clone size: -; D gene: -; CDR3 protein: CASSYSRPPYTF; CDR3 DNA: TGTGCCAGCAGTTACTCGAGACCGCCCTACACCTTC
CDR3 length: 16; V gene: TRBV5-4; J gene: TRBJ2-1; clone size: -; D gene: -; CDR3 protein: CASSLPPGRTYNEQFF; CDR3 DNA: TGTGCCAGCAGCTTGCCTCCAGGACGGACCTACAATGAGCAGTTCTTC
CDR3 length: 13; V gene: TRBV4-2; J gene: TRBJ1-2; clone size: -; D gene: -; CDR3 protein: CASSQDVQYGYTF; CDR3 DNA: TGTGCCAGCAGCCAAGATGTCCAGTATGGCTACACCTTC
CDR3 length: 15; V gene: TRBV28; J gene: TRBJ1-2; clone size: -; D gene: -; CDR3 protein: CASSPGALGVYGYTF; CDR3 DNA: TGTGCCAGCAGCCCCGGGGCCCTTGGGGTCTATGGCTACACCTTC
CDR3 length: 13; V gene: TRBV19; J gene: TRBJ1-5; clone size: -; D gene: -; CDR3 protein: CASSPPEGSPQHF; CDR3 DNA: TGTGCCAGTAGTCCCCCCGAAGGGTCGCCCCAGCATTTT
CDR3 length: 11; V gene: TRBV11-2; J gene: TRBJ2-3; clone size: -; D gene: -; CDR3 protein: CASSSRGPQYF; CDR3 DNA: TGTGCCAGCAGCTCCCGGGGACCGCAGTATTTT
CDR3 length: 15; V gene: TRBV2; J gene: TRBJ1-5; clone size: -; D gene: -; CDR3 protein: CASSRTVISNQPQHF; CDR3 DNA: TGTGCCAGCAGTAGGACAGTAATTAGCAATCAGCCCCAGCATTTT
CDR3 length: 15; V gene: TRBV18; J gene: TRBJ2-3; clone size: -; D gene: TRBD2; CDR3 protein: CASSPLAGGTDTQYF; CDR3 DNA: TGTGCCAGCTCACCACTAGCGGGAGGAACAGATACGCAGTATTTT
CDR3 length: 16; V gene: TRBV7-6; J gene: TRBJ2-1; clone size: -; D gene: TRBD2; CDR3 protein: CASSSRGTSGYNEQFF; CDR3 DNA: TGTGCCAGCAGCTCTCGGGGGACTAGCGGATACAATGAGCAGTTCTTC
CDR3 length: 20; V gene: TRBV11-3; J gene: TRBJ2-3; clone size: -; D gene: TRBD2; CDR3 protein: CASSLGRTSGPESSTDTQYF; CDR3 DNA: TGTGCCAGCAGCTTAGGGCGGACTAGCGGACCCGAATCCTCCACAGATACGCAGTATTTT
CDR3 length: 19; V gene: TRBV6-1; J gene: TRBJ2-7; clone size: -; D gene: TRBD2; CDR3 protein: CASSEVGLAGAEVSYEQYF; CDR3 DNA: TGTGCCAGCAGTGAAGTGGGACTAGCGGGAGCAGAAGTGTCCTACGAGCAGTACTTC
CDR3 length: 12; V gene: TRBV18; J gene: TRBJ1-1; clone size: -; D gene: -; CDR3 protein: CASSTGGTEAFF; CDR3 DNA: TGTGCCAGCTCAACCGGGGGAACTGAAGCTTTCTTT
CDR3 length: 15; V gene: TRBV27; J gene: TRBJ1-1; clone size: -; D gene: -; CDR3 protein: CASSLNGGGNTEAFF; CDR3 DNA: TGTGCCAGCAGTTTAAATGGGGGTGGGAACACTGAAGCTTTCTTT
CDR3 length: 10; V gene: TRBV2; J gene: TRBJ1-5; clone size: -; D gene: -; CDR3 protein: CASGGQPQHF; CDR3 DNA: TGTGCCAGCGGGGGTCAGCCCCAGCATTTT
CDR3 length: 16; V gene: TRBV11-3; J gene: TRBJ1-4; clone size: -; D gene: TRBD1; CDR3 protein: CASSAQGQVSNEKLFF; CDR3 DNA: TGTGCCAGCAGCGCCCAAGGACAGGTTTCTAATGAAAAACTGTTTTTT
CDR3 length: 13; V gene: TRBV18; J gene: TRBJ2-1; clone size: -; D gene: -; CDR3 protein: CASSPGVYNEQFF; CDR3 DNA: TGTGCCAGCTCCCCAGGGGTTTACAATGAGCAGTTCTTC
CDR3 length: 15; V gene: TRBV7-3; J gene: TRBJ2-7; clone size: -; D gene: -; CDR3 protein: CASSLDPRDYYEQYF; CDR3 DNA: TGTGCCAGCAGCTTAGATCCCCGAGATTACTACGAGCAGTACTTC
CDR3 length: 16; V gene: TRBV9; J gene: TRBJ2-3; clone size: -; D gene: TRBD2; CDR3 protein: CASSPDSGRSTDTQYF; CDR3 DNA: TGTGCCAGCAGCCCAGATAGCGGGAGAAGCACAGATACGCAGTATTTT
CDR3 length: 15; V gene: TRBV11-2; J gene: TRBJ2-1; clone size: -; D gene: TRBD2; CDR3 protein: CASSLGGRAYNEQFF; CDR3 DNA: TGTGCCAGCAGCTTAGGCGGGAGGGCCTACAATGAGCAGTTCTTC
CDR3 length: 16; V gene: TRBV7-9; J gene: TRBJ2-5; clone size: -; D gene: TRBD1; CDR3 protein: CASNNRDRGLRETQYF; CDR3 DNA: TGTGCCAGCAACAATAGGGACAGGGGGCTCCGAGAGACCCAGTACTTC
CDR3 length: 16; V gene: TRBV4-2; J gene: TRBJ2-3; clone size: -; D gene: -; CDR3 protein: CASSPRALEPGDTQYF; CDR3 DNA: TGTGCCAGCAGCCCCAGGGCACTCGAACCTGGAGATACGCAGTATTTT
CDR3 length: 14; V gene: TRBV7-2; J gene: TRBJ1-5; clone size: -; D gene: -; CDR3 protein: CASSSDSINQPQHF; CDR3 DNA: TGTGCCAGCAGCTCAGACAGCATCAATCAGCCCCAGCATTTT
CDR3 length: 14; V gene: TRBV2; J gene: TRBJ1-1; clone size: -; D gene: -; CDR3 protein: CASSDRNMNTEAFF; CDR3 DNA: TGTGCCAGCAGTGACAGAAACATGAACACTGAAGCTTTCTTT
CDR3 length: 14; V gene: TRBV5-6; J gene: TRBJ1-3; clone size: -; D gene: -; CDR3 protein: CASSLYTSGNTIYF; CDR3 DNA: TGTGCCAGCAGCTTGTACACTTCTGGAAACACCATATATTTT
CDR3 length: 15; V gene: TRBV7-6; J gene: TRBJ1-5; clone size: -; D gene: -; CDR3 protein: CASSPWGGGNQPQHF; CDR3 DNA: TGTGCCAGCAGCCCATGGGGGGGCGGCAATCAGCCCCAGCATTTT
CDR3 length: 14; V gene: TRBV11-2; J gene: TRBJ2-1; clone size: -; D gene: -; CDR3 protein: CASRTASSYNEQFF; CDR3 DNA: TGTGCCAGCCGGACTGCAAGCTCCTACAATGAGCAGTTCTTC
CDR3 length: 15; V gene: TRBV7-2; J gene: TRBJ1-1; clone size: few; D gene: TRBD1; CDR3 protein: CASSFGQGWDTEAFF; CDR3 DNA: TGTGCCAGCAGCTTCGGACAGGGGTGGGACACTGAAGCTTTCTTT
CDR3 length: 15; V gene: TRBV19; J gene: TRBJ1-5; clone size: -; D gene: TRBD1; CDR3 protein: CASSADRGYNQPQHF; CDR3 DNA: TGTGCCAGTAGTGCGGACAGGGGTTACAATCAGCCCCAGCATTTT
CDR3 length: 12; V gene: TRBV2; J gene: TRBJ1-2; clone size: once; D gene: -; CDR3 protein: CASGTALYGYTF; CDR3 DNA: TGTGCCAGCGGAACAGCCCTCTATGGCTACACCTTC
CDR3 length: 13; V gene: TRBV28; J gene: TRBJ2-7; clone size: -; D gene: TRBD1; CDR3 protein: CASRTGEMYEQYF; CDR3 DNA: TGTGCCAGCAGGACAGGGGAAATGTACGAGCAGTACTTC
CDR3 length: 15; V gene: TRBV5-4; J gene: TRBJ2-7; clone size: -; D gene: TRBD2; CDR3 protein: CASSQSSGSSYEQYF; CDR3 DNA: TGTGCCAGCAGCCAAAGTAGCGGGAGCTCCTACGAGCAGTACTTC
CDR3 length: 15; V gene: TRBV19; J gene: TRBJ1-4; clone size: once; D gene: -; CDR3 protein: CASTQSGRKGEKLFF; CDR3 DNA: TGTGCCAGTACCCAGTCAGGACGGAAAGGAGAAAAACTGTTTTTT
CDR3 length: 15; V gene: TRBV3-1/TRBV3-2; J gene: TRBJ1-2; clone size: -; D gene: TRBD1; CDR3 protein: CASSQDNRGRDGYTF; CDR3 DNA: TGTGCCAGCAGCCAAGATAACAGGGGTAGAGATGGCTACACCTTC
CDR3 length: 15; V gene: TRBV9; J gene: TRBJ2-1; clone size: -; D gene: -; CDR3 protein: CASSSLADSYNEQFF; CDR3 DNA: TGTGCCAGCAGCTCCCTAGCAGACTCCTACAATGAGCAGTTCTTC
CDR3 length: 13; V gene: TRBV27; J gene: TRBJ1-2; clone size: -; D gene: -; CDR3 protein: CASSFGLNYGYTF; CDR3 DNA: TGTGCCAGCAGTTTCGGGCTAAACTATGGCTACACCTTC
CDR3 length: 13; V gene: TRBV12-3/TRBV12-4; J gene: TRBJ1-2; clone size: -; D gene: TRBD1; CDR3 protein: CATSTGGDYGYTF; CDR3 DNA: TGTGCCACCTCAACAGGGGGCGACTATGGCTACACCTTC
CDR3 length: 16; V gene: TRBV27; J gene: TRBJ1-4; clone size: -; D gene: TRBD1; CDR3 protein: CASSPPRTGASEKLFF; CDR3 DNA: TGTGCCAGCAGTCCGCCCCGGACAGGGGCGAGTGAAAAACTGTTTTTT